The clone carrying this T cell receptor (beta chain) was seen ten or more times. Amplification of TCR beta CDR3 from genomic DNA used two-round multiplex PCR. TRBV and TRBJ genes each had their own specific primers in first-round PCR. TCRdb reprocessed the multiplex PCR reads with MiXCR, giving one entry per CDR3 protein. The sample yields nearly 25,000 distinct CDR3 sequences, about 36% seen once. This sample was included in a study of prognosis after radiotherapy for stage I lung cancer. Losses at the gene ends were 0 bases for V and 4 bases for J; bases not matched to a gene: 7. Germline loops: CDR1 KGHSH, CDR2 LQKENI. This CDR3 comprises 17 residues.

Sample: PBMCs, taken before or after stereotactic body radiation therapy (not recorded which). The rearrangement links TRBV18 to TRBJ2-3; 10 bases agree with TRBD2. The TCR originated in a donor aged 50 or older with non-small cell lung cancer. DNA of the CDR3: TGTGCCAGCTCACCACCAACTAGCGGGAATGAGGCAGATACGCAGTATTTT. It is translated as CASSPPTSGNEADTQYF.